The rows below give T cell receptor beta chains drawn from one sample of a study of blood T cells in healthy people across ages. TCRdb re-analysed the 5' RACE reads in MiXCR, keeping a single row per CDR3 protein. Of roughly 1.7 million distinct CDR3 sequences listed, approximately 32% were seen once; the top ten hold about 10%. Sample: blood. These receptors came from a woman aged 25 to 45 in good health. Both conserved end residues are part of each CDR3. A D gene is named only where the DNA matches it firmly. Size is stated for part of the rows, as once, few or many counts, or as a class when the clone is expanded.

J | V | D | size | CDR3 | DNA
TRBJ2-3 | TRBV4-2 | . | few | CASSQEGADTDTQYF | TGTGCCAGCAGCCAAGAGGGAGCAGACACAGATACGCAGTATTTT
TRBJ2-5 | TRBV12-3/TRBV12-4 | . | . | CASSVPWDVETQYF | TGTGCCAGCAGTGTCCCTTGGGACGTCGAGACCCAGTACTTC
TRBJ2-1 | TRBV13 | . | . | CASSFNSNNEQFF | TGTGCCAGCAGCTTTAATAGTAACAATGAGCAGTTCTTC
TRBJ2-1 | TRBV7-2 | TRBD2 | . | CASSRGLAGFTTAYNEQFF | TGTGCCAGCAGCCGAGGGCTAGCGGGGTTCACTACGGCCTACAATGAGCAGTTCTTC
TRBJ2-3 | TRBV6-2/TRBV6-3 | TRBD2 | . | CASSNRASGREEQYF | TGTGCCAGCAGTAATCGGGCTAGCGGGCGGGAGGAGCAGTATTTT
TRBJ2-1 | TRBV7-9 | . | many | CASSLALEWSEQFF | TGTGCCAGCAGCTTAGCGCTCGAGTGGTCTGAGCAGTTCTTC
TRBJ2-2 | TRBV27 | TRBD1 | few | CASSSPRGQGRTGELFF | TGTGCCAGCAGTTCTCCGCGGGGACAGGGAAGGACCGGGGAGCTGTTTTTT
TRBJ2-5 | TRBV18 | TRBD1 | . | CASSPTGQGKQETQYF | TGTGCCAGCTCACCGACCGGACAGGGCAAACAAGAGACCCAGTACTTC
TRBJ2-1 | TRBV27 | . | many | CASSLSLVLDRQFF | TGTGCCAGCAGTTTATCGCTTGTGTTGGACAGGCAGTTCTTC
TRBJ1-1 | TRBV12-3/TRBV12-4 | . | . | CASSLQRTGNTEAFF | TGTGCCAGCAGTCTACAACGGACCGGGAACACTGAAGCTTTCTTT
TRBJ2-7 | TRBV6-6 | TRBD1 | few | CASSYSSGQGAGEQYF | TGTGCCAGCAGTTACTCGAGTGGGCAGGGGGCCGGCGAGCAGTACTTC
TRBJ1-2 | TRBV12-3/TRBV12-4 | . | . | CACSLNPNNYGYTF | TGTGCCTGCAGTTTAAATCCGAATAACTATGGCTACACCTTC
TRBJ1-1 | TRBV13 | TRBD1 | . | CASSLGDRENTEAFF | TGTGCCAGCAGCTTAGGTGACAGGGAGAACACTGAAGCTTTCTTT
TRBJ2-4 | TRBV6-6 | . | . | CASSYETNSKNIQYF | TGTGCCAGCAGTTACGAGACAAACTCCAAAAACATTCAGTACTTC
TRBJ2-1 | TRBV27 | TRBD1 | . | CASSSQGTNEQFF | TGTGCCAGCAGTTCACAGGGGACCAATGAGCAGTTCTTC
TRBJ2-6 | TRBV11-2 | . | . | CASSLSSGSGANVLTF | TGTGCCAGCAGCTTATCTTCCGGCTCTGGGGCCAACGTCCTGACTTTC
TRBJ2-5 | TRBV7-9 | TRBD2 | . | CASSMRSGGRETQYF | TGTGCCAGCAGCATGAGAAGCGGGGGACGGGAGACCCAGTACTTC
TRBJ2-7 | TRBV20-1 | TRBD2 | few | CSALDGGTYEQYF | TGCAGTGCTCTCGACGGGGGGACCTACGAGCAGTACTTC
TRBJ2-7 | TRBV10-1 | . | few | CASSESGPYEQYF | TGCGCCAGCAGTGAGTCCGGTCCCTACGAGCAGTACTTC
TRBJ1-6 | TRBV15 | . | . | CATSRDPDPNSPLHF | TGTGCCACCAGCAGAGACCCGGATCCTAATTCACCCCTCCACTTT
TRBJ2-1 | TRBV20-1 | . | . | CSARGTGIGEQFF | TGCAGTGCTAGAGGAACAGGGATTGGTGAGCAGTTCTTC
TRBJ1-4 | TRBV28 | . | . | CASSPIDRLGKENYEKLFF | TGTGCCAGCAGCCCTATTGACAGGCTGGGAAAGGAAAATTATGAAAAACTGTTTTTT
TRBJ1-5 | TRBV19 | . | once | CASREGSVSNQPQHF | TGTGCCAGTAGGGAAGGATCGGTGAGCAATCAGCCCCAGCATTTT
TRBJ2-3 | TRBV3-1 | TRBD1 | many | CASSRTGGSTDTQYF | TGTGCCAGCAGCAGGACAGGAGGAAGCACAGATACGCAGTATTTT
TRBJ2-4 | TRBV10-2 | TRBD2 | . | CASSEPPGGGKNIQYF | TGCGCCAGCAGTGAGCCCCCCGGGGGGGGCAAAAACATTCAGTACTTC
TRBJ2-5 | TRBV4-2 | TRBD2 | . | CASSQPLTGLEALETQYF | TGTGCCAGCAGCCAACCCCTGACGGGACTAGAGGCTTTAGAGACCCAGTACTTC
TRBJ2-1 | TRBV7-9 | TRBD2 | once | CASSSLPGLAGVLGYNEQFF | TGTGCCAGCAGCTCCCTGCCGGGACTAGCGGGGGTACTGGGCTACAATGAGCAGTTCTTC
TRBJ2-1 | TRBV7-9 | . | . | CASSLDAAGEQFF | TGTGCCAGCAGCTTAGACGCGGCGGGTGAGCAGTTCTTC
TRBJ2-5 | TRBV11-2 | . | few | CASSLDYQQPRGETQYF | TGTGCCAGCAGCTTAGATTATCAGCAACCCCGGGGGGAGACCCAGTACTTC
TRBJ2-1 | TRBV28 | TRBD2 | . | CSSSLAGEGYNEQFF | TGTAGCAGCAGTTTAGCGGGAGAGGGTTACAATGAGCAGTTCTTC
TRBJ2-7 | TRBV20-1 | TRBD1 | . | CSARDYGTGENEQYF | TGCAGTGCTAGAGATTACGGGACAGGCGAAAACGAGCAGTACTTC
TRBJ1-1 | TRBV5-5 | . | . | CASSLVAGYTEAFF | TGTGCCAGCAGCTTGGTCGCGGGGTACACTGAAGCTTTCTTT
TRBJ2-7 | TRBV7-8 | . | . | CASSSTERGAYEQYF | TGTGCCAGCAGCTCGACAGAGCGAGGGGCCTACGAGCAGTACTTC
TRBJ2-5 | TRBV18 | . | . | CASSPRDRRGETQYF | TGTGCCAGCTCACCGCGAGACAGGCGTGGAGAGACCCAGTACTTC
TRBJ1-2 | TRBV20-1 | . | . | CRATTENYGYTF | TGCAGGGCTACGACAGAAAACTATGGCTACACCTTC
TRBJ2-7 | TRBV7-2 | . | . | CAGSLATSLPSSEQYF | TGTGCCGGCAGCTTAGCCACTAGCTTGCCCTCTAGCGAGCAGTACTTC
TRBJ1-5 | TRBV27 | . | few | CASKKDKGHSNQPQHF | TGTGCCAGCAAAAAAGACAAGGGGCACTCTAATCAGCCCCAGCATTTT
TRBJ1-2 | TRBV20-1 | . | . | CSAAAGGAQGYTF | TGCAGTGCAGCCGCGGGGGGGGCGCAGGGCTACACCTTC
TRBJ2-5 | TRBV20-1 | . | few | CSARVRAGETQYF | TGCAGTGCTAGGGTGCGGGCGGGGGAGACCCAGTACTTC
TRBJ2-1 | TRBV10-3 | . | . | CAMGGGATWNEQFF | TGTGCCATGGGGGGCGGGGCGACCTGGAATGAGCAGTTCTTC
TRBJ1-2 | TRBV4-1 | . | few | CASSQDTSYGYTF | TGCGCCAGCAGCCAAGATACAAGCTATGGCTACACCTTC
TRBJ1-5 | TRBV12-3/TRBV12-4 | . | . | CASRVDLGNQPQHF | TGTGCCAGCAGGGTAGACCTGGGAAACCAGCCCCAGCATTTT
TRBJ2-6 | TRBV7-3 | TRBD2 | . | CASSLFGGGSGANVLTF | TGTGCCAGCAGCTTATTTGGCGGGGGCTCTGGGGCCAACGTCCTGACTTTC
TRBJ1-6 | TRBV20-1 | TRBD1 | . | CSARKPGQGNSPLHF | TGCAGTGCTAGGAAACCGGGACAGGGTAATTCACCCCTCCACTTT
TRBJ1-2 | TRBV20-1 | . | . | CSAAERGNYGYTF | TGCAGTGCTGCCGAACGGGGGAACTATGGCTACACCTTC
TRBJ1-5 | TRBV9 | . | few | CASSEQGLGNQPQHF | TGTGCCAGCAGCGAACAGGGTCTCGGGAATCAGCCCCAGCATTTT
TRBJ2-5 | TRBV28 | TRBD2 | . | CASSLVGGPETQYF | TGTGCCAGCAGTTTGGTGGGAGGGCCGGAGACCCAGTACTTC
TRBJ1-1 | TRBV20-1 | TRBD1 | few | CSATRGQRENTEAFF | TGCAGTGCTACGCGGGGACAGAGGGAGAACACTGAAGCTTTCTTT
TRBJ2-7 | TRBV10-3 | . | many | CAISESRSSYEQYF | TGTGCCATCAGTGAGTCGAGGAGCTCCTACGAGCAGTACTTC
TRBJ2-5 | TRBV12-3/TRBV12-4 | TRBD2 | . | CASSTGLAGGRETQYF | TGTGCCAGCAGTACGGGACTAGCGGGGGGGCGAGAGACCCAGTACTTC
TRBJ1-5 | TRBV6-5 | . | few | CASSRDSGGYQPQHF | TGTGCCAGCAGTCGGGACTCCGGGGGGTATCAGCCCCAGCATTTT
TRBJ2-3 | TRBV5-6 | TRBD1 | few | CASSLPGGPTDTQYF | TGTGCCAGCAGCTTGCCAGGGGGACCCACAGATACGCAGTATTTT
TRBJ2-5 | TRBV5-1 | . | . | CASSLAPRRSGETQYF | TGCGCCAGCAGCTTGGCACCTCGGAGGTCAGGGGAGACCCAGTACTTC
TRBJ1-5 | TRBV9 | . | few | CASSVGSQTGQPQHF | TGTGCCAGCAGCGTAGGCTCACAAACGGGTCAGCCCCAGCATTTT
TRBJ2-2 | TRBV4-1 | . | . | CASSQSLLDANTGELFF | TGCGCCAGCAGCCAAAGCCTCCTGGACGCGAACACCGGGGAGCTGTTTTTT
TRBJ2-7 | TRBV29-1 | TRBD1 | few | CSVEKDRDLVQYF | TGCAGCGTTGAGAAGGACAGGGATTTGGTGCAGTACTTC
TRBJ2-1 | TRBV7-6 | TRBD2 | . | CASSLIRTSGGAGNEQFF | TGTGCCAGCAGCTTGATCCGAACAAGCGGGGGGGCCGGCAATGAGCAGTTCTTC
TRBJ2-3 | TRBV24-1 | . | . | CATSDAGDTQYF | TGTGCCACCAGTGACGCAGGGGATACGCAGTATTTT
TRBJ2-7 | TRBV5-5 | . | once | CAGSLHRNSSYEQYF | TGTGCCGGCAGCTTGCACAGGAATTCCTCCTACGAGCAGTACTTC
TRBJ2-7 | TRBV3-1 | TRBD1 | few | CASSQRWDRGYEQYF | TGTGCCAGCAGCCAAAGGTGGGACAGGGGCTACGAGCAGTACTTC